This note documents a single T cell receptor beta chain sequence. Per the original data handling: The assay estimated nucleated cells by amplifying reference gene primers. Method: immunoSEQ multiplex PCR; TCRdb's copy keeps in-frame clones and lacks some. V, J and clone size are taken as reported in that table, and D and trimming were inferred from the DNA itself. The sample contains about 200,000 clones, 75% to 90% of which appear only once. Germline V gene sequence: CDR1 ENHRY, CDR2 SYGVKD. The CDR3 runs 13 residues. The V gene lost 3 bases and the J gene lost 3 bases, with 9 bases spanning the gap. The data stem from a study of blood T cell repertoires in COVID-19. Study details: COVID-19 samples, acute and convalescent, were from the United States, Italy and Spain. Sources were T cells, B-cell-depleted T cells, or PBMCs; the material itself was cDNA or gDNA.

The chain uses TRBV10-3 and TRBJ2-7; D unclear. Sequenced: peripheral blood. The source is a man in his sixties who had recovered from COVID-19. The CDR3 DNA reads as TGTGCCATCAGTGAACTTACGGTCTACGAGCAGTACTTC. Translated, it gives CAISELTVYEQYF.